This record covers a single TCR beta chain. These data come from a study of blood T cell repertoires in COVID-19. Study-level background: Samples representing acute and convalescent COVID-19 were sourced from the United States, Italy and Spain. Sample material is recorded as cDNA or gDNA derived from T cells, B-cell-depleted T cells, or PBMCs.

In the source study's methods: The assay estimated nucleated cells by amplifying reference gene primers. Sequenced by immunoSEQ multiplex PCR; TCRdb stores in-frame clones only, minus some. The V and J calls and clone size are taken from that table; D and trimming were inferred from the DNA. The table lists around 160,000 clones, roughly 86% of them singletons, with about 0.98% in the top ten. Germline CDR1 SGHTA, CDR2 FQGTGA. The germline V and J ends were trimmed by 4 bases and 0 bases, with 15 bases remaining between them. The CDR3 loop spans 17 amino acids. The sequence was collected from a man aged 18 to 30 with acute or convalescent COVID-19. This sequence joins TRBV7-3 and TRBJ1-4; tentatively, D is TRBD1 (5 bases). The specimen sequenced was peripheral blood. CDR3: CASSSREGKTTNEKLFF. The DNA for the CDR3 is TGTGCCAGCAGCTCCCGGGAGGGGAAGACAACTAATGAAAAACTGTTTTTT.